Ten or more counts support the clone carrying this T cell receptor beta chain. The CDR3 extends over 15 amino acids. The V gene's germline CDR1 is MGHRA and CDR2 YSYEKL. V lost 1 base and J lost 6, with 14 bases in between. These data belong to a study of T cells after yellow fever vaccination. General study points: FACS-sorted repertoires might harbor abundant contaminating clonotypes from the bulk population. Almost none of the vaccine-responding clonotypes turned up in sorted memory subsets on day 0, the data showed.

TCRdb re-analysed the 5' RACE reads in MiXCR, keeping a single row per CDR3 protein. This sample has about 32,000 distinct CDR3 sequences; 6% to 8.5% occur once, and the top ten carry 22%. The sequence was collected from a man between 18 and 35 years old who received the YFV17D yellow fever vaccine. The input for sequencing was PBMCs, either bulk or a sorted T-cell subset (CD4+, CD8+, memory, or dextramer-sorted; not recorded which), taken on the day of the first yellow fever vaccination. V gene TRBV4-1 combines with J gene TRBJ2-3; TRBD2 might be the D (7 bases). CDR3: CASSQGDGGRDTQYF. CDR3 sequence (DNA): TGCGCCAGCAGCCAAGGGGACGGGGGGCGGGATACGCAGTATTTT.